This TCR beta chain was profiled in a study of T-cell memory formation after mild COVID-19. In the study overall: Clusters were largely donor specific.

The CDR3 is made up of 13 amino acids. V lost 0 bases to trimming and J lost 5 bases, with 11 bases between them. CDR1 and CDR2 from the germline V gene are DFQATT and SNEGSKA (reference sequence). General study results and limits: Clones that contracted clustered mainly in CM and EM if CD4+ and in EMRA if CD8+. Clones that shrank (day 15 to 85) were balanced CD4/CD8, whereas later expanders leaned CD4+.

Researchers used 5'RACE with constant-segment primers to make TCR alpha and TCR beta cDNA libraries that carry sample barcodes and UMIs. TCRdb reanalysed the 5' RACE reads using MiXCR and keeps one entry per CDR3 protein. Here the sample spans 450,000 to 650,000 distinct CDR3 sequences, 20% to 25% being singletons. This clonotype was observed a handful of times. Its antigen is as yet unknown. The chain couples TRBV20-1 to TRBJ2-7; D gene ambiguous. The clonotype originates from an adult woman who had mild COVID-19 (a few samples of this study predate the infection). Cell type and time point are not known. What was sequenced was PBMCs or a T cell subset sorted from them (not recorded which). The CDR3 protein is CSARDQLDHEQYF. The CDR3, as DNA: TGCAGTGCTAGAGATCAGCTAGACCACGAGCAGTACTTC.